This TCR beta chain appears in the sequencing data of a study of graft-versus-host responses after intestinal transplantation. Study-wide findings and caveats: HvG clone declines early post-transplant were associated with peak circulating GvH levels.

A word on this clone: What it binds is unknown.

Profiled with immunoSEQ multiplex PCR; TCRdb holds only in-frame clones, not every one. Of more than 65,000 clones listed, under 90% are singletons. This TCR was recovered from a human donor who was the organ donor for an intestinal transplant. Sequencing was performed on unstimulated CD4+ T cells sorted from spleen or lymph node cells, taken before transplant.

The DNA of the CDR3 is TGCGCCAGCAGCTTGGATGGGGGGTACAACTATGGCTACACCTTC. It is translated as CASSLDGGYNYGYTF. The chain combines TRBV5-1 with TRBJ1-2; TRBD1 is a possible D gene (5 bases). Between the trimmed V and J ends, which lost 0 bases and 2 bases, there was a span of 11 bases. The CDR3 has 15 residues. CDR1 and CDR2 (germline): SGHRS, YFSETQ.